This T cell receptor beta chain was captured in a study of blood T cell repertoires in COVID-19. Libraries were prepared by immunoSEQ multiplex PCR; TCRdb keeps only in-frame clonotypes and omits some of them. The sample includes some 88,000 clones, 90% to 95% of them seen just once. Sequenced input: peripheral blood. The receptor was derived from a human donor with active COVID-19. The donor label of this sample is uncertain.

In DNA, the CDR3 is TGTGCCAGCAGCCCAGCAGGGGGTTGGAATGAGCAGTTCTTC. This sequence encodes CASSPAGGWNEQFF. The chain carries TRBV9 and TRBJ2-1, with TRBD1 matching 7 bases. CDR3 length equals 14 residues. Germline V lookup: CDR1 SGDLS, CDR2 YYNGEE. The V and J ends lost 4 bases and 7 bases, in that order; junction bases with no gene match: 8. Full variable domain (rest looked up from reference TRBV9 and TRBJ2-1): DSGVTQTPKHLITATGQRVTLRCSPRSGDLSVYWYQQSLDQGLQFLIQYYNGEERAKGNILERFSAQQFPDLHSELNLSSLELGDSALYFCASSPAGGWNEQFFGPGTRLTVL.